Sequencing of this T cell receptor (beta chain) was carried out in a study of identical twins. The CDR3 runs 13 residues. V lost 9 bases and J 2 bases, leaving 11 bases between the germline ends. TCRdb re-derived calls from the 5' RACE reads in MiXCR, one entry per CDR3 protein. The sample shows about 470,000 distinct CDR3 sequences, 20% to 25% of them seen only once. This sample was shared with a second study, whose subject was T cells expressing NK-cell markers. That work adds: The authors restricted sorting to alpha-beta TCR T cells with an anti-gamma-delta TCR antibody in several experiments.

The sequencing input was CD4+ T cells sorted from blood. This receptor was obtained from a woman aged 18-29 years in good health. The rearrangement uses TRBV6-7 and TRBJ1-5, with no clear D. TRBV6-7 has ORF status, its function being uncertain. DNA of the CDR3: TGTGCCAGAACTTGCCGGGGCAATCAGCCCCAGCATTTT. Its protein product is CARTCRGNQPQHF.